This TCR beta chain was sequenced in a study of blood T cell repertoires in COVID-19. Turning to the study itself: T cells, B-cell-depleted T cells, or PBMCs provided the cDNA or gDNA that served as material.

Authors' methods: Estimated nucleated cell counts came from reference gene primer amplification. Assay used: immunoSEQ multiplex PCR; TCRdb lists only in-frame clones, some missing. The V and J calls and clone size were taken over from that table, and D and trimming were inferred from the DNA. The sample has around 45,000 clones, about 86% seen once. This CDR3 comprises 12 residues. V lost 5 bases, J lost 4 bases, and 9 bases lay in between. The germline V gene has CDR1 SGHNT and CDR2 YENEEA. This clonotype was sampled from a human donor in a cohort sampled during active COVID-19. This sequence joins TRBV11-3 and TRBJ2-7; perhaps TRBD1 as D (6 bases). Specimen: peripheral blood. The CDR3 region has the DNA TGTGCCAGCAGCCACGGACAGTACGAGCAGTACTTC. Amino acids: CASSHGQYEQYF.